Presented here are 16 T cell receptor beta chains from one specimen sequenced in a study of blood T cell repertoires in COVID-19. Using immunoSEQ multiplex PCR, the repertoire was profiled, and TCRdb retains in-frame clones only, with some absent. The sample consists of almost 500,000 clones, about nine tenths of them appearing once. The sequencing sample was made of PBMCs or T cells enriched from blood (not recorded which). The receptors were sampled from a woman aged 60-75 years who had recovered from COVID-19.

The rearrangement uses TRBV5-1 and TRBJ1-6; 12 bases map to TRBD1. Germline lookup yields CDR1 SGHRS and CDR2 YFSETQ. This CDR3 has 14 amino acids. The V and J ends lost 8 bases and 12 bases, in that order; junction bases with no gene match: 9. This chain's CDR3 is CASGTGGARGPLHF. CDR3 nucleotide sequence: TGCGCCAGTGGGACAGGGGGCGCACGGGGACCCCTCCACTTT.

The chain couples TRBV23-1 to TRBJ2-7; 7 bases match TRBD2. TRBV23-1 is classed as an ORF, of uncertain function. V lost 4 bases, J lost 3 bases, and 18 bases stayed unmatched. CDR3 length: 18 residues. CDR3: CASSLFDERGLLGYEQYF. CDR3 nucleotide sequence: TGCGCCAGCAGTCTATTCGACGAGCGGGGATTACTTGGCTACGAGCAGTACTTC.

V and J are TRBV30 and TRBJ2-5; no reliable D call. Between the trimmed V and J ends, which lost 1 base and 1 base, there was a span of 7 bases. The CDR3 covers 13 residues. Germline CDR1 and CDR2: GTSNPN and SVGIG (reference sequence). The chain's CDR3 is CAWSATFQETQYF. In DNA, the CDR3 is TGTGCCTGGAGTGCGACTTTCCAAGAGACCCAGTACTTC. The entire variable domain, with the rest obtained from reference TRBV30 and TRBJ2-5, is as follows: SQTIHQWPATLVQPVGSPLSLECTVEGTSNPNLYWYRQAAGRGLQLLFYSVGIGQISSEVPQNLSASRPQDRQFILSSKKLLLSDSGFYLCAWSATFQETQYFGPGTRLLVL.

The V gene is TRBV11-3, the J gene TRBJ2-5; 8 bases align to TRBD1. This CDR3 contains 14 residues. The germline gives CDR1 SGHNT, CDR2 YENEEA. Losses at the gene ends were 5 bases for V and 5 bases for J; bases not matched to a gene: 7. The CDR3 region has the DNA TGTGCCAGCAGCAGGACAGGGCTTGGCGAGACCCAGTACTTC. This encodes CASSRTGLGETQYF.

This clone was detected only a few times. The CDR3 nucleotides are TGTGCTAACGAGGGGGCAGGGGCTGGAAACACCATATATTTT. This codes for CANEGAGAGNTIYF. This rearrangement joins TRBV7-9 to TRBJ1-3, with 7 positions matching TRBD1. This CDR3 comprises 14 residues. Germline V lookup: CDR1 SEHNR, CDR2 FQNEAQ (reference sequence).

V gene TRBV2 combines with J gene TRBJ1-2; D gene unclear. Trimming shortened V by 2 bases and J by 3 bases, and 10 bases separated the two germline ends. The CDR3 covers 14 residues. From germline, CDR1 is SNHLY and CDR2 FYNNEI. In DNA form, the CDR3 reads TGTGCCAGCAGTGAACAGTTTTCTGACTATGGCTACACCTTC. Translating it yields CASSEQFSDYGYTF.

The chain uses TRBV5-1 and TRBJ2-3; the match to TRBD1 covers 9 bases. CDR3 length: 17 residues. Germline trimming cut 2 bases from V and 2 bases from J; bases unmatched to any gene: 9. Germline V gene sequence: CDR1 SGHRS, CDR2 YFSETQ. In DNA form, the CDR3 reads TGCGCCAGCAGCTTAGCGGGACAGGGAGCATCCACAGATACGCAGTATTTT. Residues: CASSLAGQGASTDTQYF.

V gene TRBV4-1 combines with J gene TRBJ2-7, with D maybe TRBD1 (5 bases). The CDR3 runs to 15 residues. V was cut by 4 bases and J by 3 bases, with 16 bases left in between. Germline assignment: CDR1 MGHRA and CDR2 YSYEKL. The CDR3 loop is CASSRVLREGYEQYF. DNA for the CDR3: TGCGCCAGCAGCCGTGTTCTCAGGGAAGGCTACGAGCAGTACTTC.

V is TRBV6-1 and J is TRBJ1-3; perhaps TRBD1 as D (6 bases). This CDR3 spans 16 amino acids. Germline V gives CDR1 MNHNS, CDR2 SASEGT. V lost 4 bases and J lost 2, with 15 bases in between. The CDR3 here is CASSGWGGGTGNTIYF. The CDR3 DNA reads TGTGCCAGCAGTGGGTGGGGAGGGGGAACTGGAAACACCATATATTTT.

The chain couples TRBV14 to TRBJ2-7; TRBD1 aligns across 9 bases. The CDR3 sequence is 15 residues long. The trim removed 1 base at V and 7 bases at J, leaving 8 bases unmatched. CDR1 and CDR2 from the germline V gene are SGHDN and FVKESK. The CDR3: CASSQAQGAWGEQYF. The DNA of the CDR3 is TGTGCCAGCAGCCAAGCACAGGGGGCCTGGGGTGAGCAGTACTTC.

The rearrangement uses TRBV6-5 and TRBJ1-1, with a possible D match to TRBD1 (6 bases). The CDR3 runs 15 residues. Germline assignment: CDR1 MNHEY and CDR2 SVGAGI. Trimming removed 4 bases from V and 0 bases from J, with 12 bases in between. The CDR3 coding sequence is TGTGCCAGCAGTTCCTACAGGGTTGTGAACACTGAAGCTTTCTTT. Protein product: CASSSYRVVNTEAFF.

The chain has TRBV5-1 and TRBJ2-2, with 8 bases aligning to TRBD2. The CDR3 consists of 17 residues. Germline CDR1 SGHRS, CDR2 YFSETQ. V lost 3 bases to trimming and J lost 6 bases; unmatched junction nucleotides: 13. This CDR3 reads CASSSPGGSRLSGELFF. The CDR3 bases are TGCGCCAGCAGCTCCCCGGGAGGGTCGAGATTGTCCGGGGAGCTGTTTTTT.

The V gene is TRBV2, the J gene TRBJ1-4; D gene ambiguous. This CDR3 has 14 residues. V was trimmed by 5 bases and J by 8 bases, leaving 15 bases between them. The V gene's germline CDR1 is SNHLY and CDR2 FYNNEI. CDR3 protein: CASSQDWMGEKLFF. The CDR3, as DNA: TGTGCCAGCAGTCAGGACTGGATGGGGGAAAAACTGTTTTTT.

In its sample, this clone was seen a few times. Other DNA sequences from this sample encode an identical CDR3 as well. This rearrangement joins TRBV5-1 to TRBJ1-6, with 7 bases that match TRBD1. Losses at the gene ends were 1 base for V and 5 bases for J; bases not matched to a gene: 3. The CDR3 covers 15 residues. Per germline, CDR1 SGHRS and CDR2 YFSETQ. CDR3: CASSLTDRDNSPLHF. CDR3 DNA sequence: TGCGCCAGCAGCTTGACTGACAGGGATAATTCACCCCTCCACTTT.

CDR3 bases: TGCAGCGGCGGCGAACTAGCGGGGGCCCTCTACGAGCAGTACTTC. Its translation is CSGGELAGALYEQYF. The V call is TRBV29-1, the J call TRBJ2-7; 11 nucleotides agree with TRBD2. With V trimmed by 7 bases and J by 3 bases, 11 bases remained unmatched. Germline values: CDR1 SQVTM, CDR2 ANQGSEA. The CDR3 sequence is 15 residues long.

The chain joins TRBV2 to TRBJ1-2, with 8 nucleotides matching TRBD1. Germline CDR1 SNHLY, CDR2 FYNNEI. V lost 5 bases and J lost 8; bases outside the gene matches: 4. The CDR3 consists of 12 residues. As DNA, the CDR3 is TGTGCCAGCAGTAACGGACAGGGCGGCTACACCTTC. The encoded protein is CASSNGQGGYTF.